The clone carrying this TCR beta chain was observed a handful of times. The record originates from a study of spatial heterogeneity in lung cancer. Trimming took 6 bases from V and 7 from J; bases not matched to a gene: 10. The CDR3 consists of 14 residues. The time point denotes: sample taken at primary tumor resection. Tumor, nontumor lung or frozen PBMC supplied whole RNA that was sequenced unsorted. TCRdb recomputed calls from the 5' RACE reads with MiXCR, one row per CDR3 protein. Among around 92,000 distinct CDR3 sequences listed, over 9.5% were seen once. The sequenced sample was PBMCs, obtained at surgery. The V and J genes are TRBV12-3 or TRBV12-4 and TRBJ2-7; 9 bases agree with TRBD2. This receptor was obtained from a male donor with early-stage non-small cell lung cancer. CDR3 nucleotides: TGTGCCAGCAGCCCGGGACTAGCAGGGCCTGAGCAGTACTTC. This translates into CASSPGLAGPEQYF.